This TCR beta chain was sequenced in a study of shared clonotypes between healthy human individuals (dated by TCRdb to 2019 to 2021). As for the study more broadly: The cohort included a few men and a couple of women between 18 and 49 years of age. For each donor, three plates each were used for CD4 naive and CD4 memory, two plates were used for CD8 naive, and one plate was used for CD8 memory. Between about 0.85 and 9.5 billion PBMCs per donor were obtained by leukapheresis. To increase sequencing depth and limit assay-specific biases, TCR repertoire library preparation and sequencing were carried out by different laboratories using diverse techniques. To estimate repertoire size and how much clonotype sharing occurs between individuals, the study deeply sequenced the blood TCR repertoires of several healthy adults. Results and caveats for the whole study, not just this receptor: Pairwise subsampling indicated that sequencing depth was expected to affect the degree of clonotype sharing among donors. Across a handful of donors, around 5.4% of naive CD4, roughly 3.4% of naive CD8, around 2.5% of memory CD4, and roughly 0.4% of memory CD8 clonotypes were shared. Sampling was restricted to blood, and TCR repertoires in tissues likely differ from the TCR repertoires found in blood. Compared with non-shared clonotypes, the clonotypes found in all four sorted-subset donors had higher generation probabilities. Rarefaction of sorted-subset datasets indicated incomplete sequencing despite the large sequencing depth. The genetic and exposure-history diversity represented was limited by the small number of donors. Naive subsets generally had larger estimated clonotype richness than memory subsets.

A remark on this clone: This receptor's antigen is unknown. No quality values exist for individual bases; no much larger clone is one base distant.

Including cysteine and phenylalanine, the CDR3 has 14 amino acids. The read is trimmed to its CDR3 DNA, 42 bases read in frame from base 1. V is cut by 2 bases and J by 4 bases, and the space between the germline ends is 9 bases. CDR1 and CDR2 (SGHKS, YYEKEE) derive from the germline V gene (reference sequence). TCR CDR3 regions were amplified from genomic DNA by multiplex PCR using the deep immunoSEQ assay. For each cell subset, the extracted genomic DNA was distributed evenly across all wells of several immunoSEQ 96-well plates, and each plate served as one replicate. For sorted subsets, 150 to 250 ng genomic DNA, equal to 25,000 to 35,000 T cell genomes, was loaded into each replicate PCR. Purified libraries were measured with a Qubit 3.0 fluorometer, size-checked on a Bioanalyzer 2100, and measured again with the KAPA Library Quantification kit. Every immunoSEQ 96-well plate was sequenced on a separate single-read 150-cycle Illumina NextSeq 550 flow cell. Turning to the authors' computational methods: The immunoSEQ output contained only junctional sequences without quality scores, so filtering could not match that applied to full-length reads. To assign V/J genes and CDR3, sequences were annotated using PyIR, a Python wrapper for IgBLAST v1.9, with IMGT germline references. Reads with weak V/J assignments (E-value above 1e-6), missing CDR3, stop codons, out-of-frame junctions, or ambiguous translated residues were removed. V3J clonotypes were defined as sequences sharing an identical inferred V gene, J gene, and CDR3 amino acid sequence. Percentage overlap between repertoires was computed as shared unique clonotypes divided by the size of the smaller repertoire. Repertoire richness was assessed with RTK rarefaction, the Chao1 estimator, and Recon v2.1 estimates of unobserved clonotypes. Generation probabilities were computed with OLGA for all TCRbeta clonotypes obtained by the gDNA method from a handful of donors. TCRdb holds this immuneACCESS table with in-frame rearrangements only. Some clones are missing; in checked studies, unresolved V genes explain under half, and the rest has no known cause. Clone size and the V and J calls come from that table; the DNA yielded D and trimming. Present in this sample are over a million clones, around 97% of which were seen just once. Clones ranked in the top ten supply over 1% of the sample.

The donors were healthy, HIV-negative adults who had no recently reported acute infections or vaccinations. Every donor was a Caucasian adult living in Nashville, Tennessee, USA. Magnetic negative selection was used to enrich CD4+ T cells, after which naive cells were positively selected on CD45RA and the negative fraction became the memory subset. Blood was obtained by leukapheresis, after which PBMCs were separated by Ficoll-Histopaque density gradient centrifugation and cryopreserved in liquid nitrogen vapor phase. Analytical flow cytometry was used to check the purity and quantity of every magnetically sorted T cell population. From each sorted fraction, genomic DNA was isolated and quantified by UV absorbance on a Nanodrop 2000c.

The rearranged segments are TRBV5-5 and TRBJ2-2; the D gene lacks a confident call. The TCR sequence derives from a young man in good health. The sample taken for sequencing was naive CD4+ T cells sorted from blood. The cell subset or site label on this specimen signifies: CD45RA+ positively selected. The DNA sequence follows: TGTGCCAGCAGCTTCCGGCCGGGCACCGGGGAGCTGTTTTTT. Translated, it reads CASSFRPGTGELFF.